This T cell receptor beta chain appears in the sequencing data of a study of CD39 and CD103 CD8 tumor-infiltrating T cells. Study details: Shown patients: HPV-positive HNSCC, HPV-negative HNSCC, ovarian cancer, melanoma. Study-level points and caveats: Unlike DN TIL clonotypes, DP TIL clonotypes seldom appeared in blood.

The CDR3 extends over 16 amino acids. The germline CDR1 and CDR2 sequences are MGHRA and YSYEKL. Losses at the gene ends were 4 bases for V and 4 bases for J; bases not matched to a gene: 9. Patients were not receiving any therapy when their samples were collected. On this clone itself: Its target is not known.

Each sorted subset gave 10,000 to 100,000 cells for genomic DNA. Sequencing was performed with immunoSEQ multiplex PCR; in TCRdb, only in-frame clones are kept and a portion is missing. The sample has about 3,500 clones, roughly two thirds seen once. The sequence was obtained from a human donor with head and neck squamous cell carcinoma. The chain carries TRBV4-1 and TRBJ2-2; 7 bases map to TRBD2. Sequences were obtained from CD39- CD103- CD8+ T cells sorted from the tumor. The subset was: CD103-CD39- double-negative CD45RA- CD8 T cells. The DNA for the CDR3 is TGCGCCAGCAGCCTGAGTAGCGGGCTCGGCACCGGGGAGCTGTTTTTT. Protein: CASSLSSGLGTGELFF.